This T cell receptor (beta chain) was documented in a study of T cell repertoires in aging, cancer and after chemotherapy. Rearranged V-D-J TRB sequences were amplified with a mixed TRB-A/B primer pool. TCRdb used MiXCR to reprocess the multiplex PCR reads, holding one entry per CDR3 protein. The sample records about 1,300 distinct CDR3 sequences, about 51% being singletons. Study results and limitations: Hematological cancer patients had lymphoid organ infiltration that may impair thymic emigration or T cell expansion. In healthy donors, age-related TCR diversity loss mainly reflected lost richness.

As regards this clonotype: Its antigen remains unknown.

Amplification of TCR beta used genomic DNA extracted from peripheral blood. Trimming removed 4 bases from V and 7 bases from J, with 14 bases in between. CDR3 length: 13 amino acids. This TCR came from a human donor with a blood cancer. The V gene is TRBV12-3 or TRBV12-4, the J gene TRBJ2-7; D might be TRBD2 (5 bases). The specimen was blood. CDR3 in DNA: TGTGCCAGCAGTTATGAGCGGAATCGGGAGCAGTACTTC. This sequence encodes CASSYERNREQYF.